This is a list of T cell receptor beta chains from one sample in a study of blood T cell repertoires in COVID-19. Clones were read by immunoSEQ multiplex PCR, and TCRdb kept only the in-frame ones, dropping some. The top ten clones hold 1% to 1.5% of a sample with about 300,000 clones, approximately 86% of them seen once. The sequencing sample was made of peripheral blood. Source of these receptors: a man between 70 and 80 years old with acute or convalescent COVID-19. CDR3s include the opening cysteine and the closing phenylalanine or tryptophan. Each record gives: V gene, CDR3 length, CDR3 protein.

TRBV24-1 16 CATSGHLAGNYNEQFF
TRBV28 11 CAVEVFDIQYF
TRBV2 13 CASSVQLNTEAFF
TRBV6-5 14 CASSSTGGRNTIYF
TRBV28 14 CASKTRAGSYEQYF
TRBV7-2 13 CASSLQGGQPQHF
TRBV3-1/TRBV3-2 13 CASSQLRNGELFF
TRBV5-6 15 CASSKDRTGGSPLHF
TRBV5-1 15 CASSTGQGPTYEQYF
TRBV30 14 CAWARDRDNSPLHF
TRBV30 16 CAWSPMGGGSPGELFF
TRBV3-1/TRBV3-2 13 CASSPQPTGSQFF
TRBV5-1 12 CASSEQADTQYF
TRBV5-6 13 CASNKRGWYEQYF
TRBV18 12 CASSLRTDEQFF
TRBV12-3/TRBV12-4 13 CASSFRDRGEQYF
TRBV6-6 13 CASSGETNQPQHF
TRBV11-2 16 CASSLEQGARLGELFF
TRBV21-1 17 CASSKPRGGLASYEQYF
TRBV5-5 18 CASSYWVTSGRAGNEQFF
TRBV9 15 CASSVEQATSGELFF
TRBV29-1 11 CSVGGTGIQYF
TRBV19 14 CASSTRDSGNTIYF
TRBV10-3 16 CAISESVSGRSYEQYF
TRBV11-2 16 CASSFLVGTGQETQYF
TRBV18 13 CASSPRQPSPLHF
TRBV19 15 CASSRQHYAGETQYF
TRBV10-3 16 CAISAPGQGATDTQYF
TRBV5-5 14 CASSLGGEGEKLFF